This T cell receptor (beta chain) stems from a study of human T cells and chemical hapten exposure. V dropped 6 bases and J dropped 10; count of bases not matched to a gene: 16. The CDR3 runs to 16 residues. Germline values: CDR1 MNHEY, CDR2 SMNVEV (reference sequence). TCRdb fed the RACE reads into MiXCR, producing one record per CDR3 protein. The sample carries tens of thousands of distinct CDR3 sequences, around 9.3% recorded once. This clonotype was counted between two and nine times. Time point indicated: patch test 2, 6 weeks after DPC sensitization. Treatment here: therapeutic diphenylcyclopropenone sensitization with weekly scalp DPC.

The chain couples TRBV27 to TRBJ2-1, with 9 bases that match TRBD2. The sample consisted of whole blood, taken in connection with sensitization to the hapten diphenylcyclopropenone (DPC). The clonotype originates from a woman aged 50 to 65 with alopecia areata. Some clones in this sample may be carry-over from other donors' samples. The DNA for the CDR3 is TGTGCCAGCAGCCCAACCTTAGCGGGGGCATTACGGGAGCAGTTCTTC. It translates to CASSPTLAGALREQFF.